A selection of T cell receptor beta chains follows, all from one sample in a study of T cell repertoires in cytomegalovirus infection. From the reads, TCRdb called clonotypes with MiXCR, one entry per CDR3 protein. This table holds 310,000 or so distinct CDR3 sequences, 20% to 30% found once. Sequencing was performed on PBMCs. These receptor sequences come from a human donor in good health (CMV status not recorded). Some clones in this sample may be carry-over from other donors' samples. The CDR3 runs from the conserved cysteine through the conserved F or W. D genes are given only for firm matches. Clone size is stated in some rows and not others, as once, few, many or a class when expanded.

v_call,clone_size,j_call,d_call,cdr3_nt,cdr3_aa
TRBV7-8,many,TRBJ1-5,NA,TGTGCCAGCAGCGGGGCGGGAAGGGGCAATCAGCCCCAGCATTTT,CASSGAGRGNQPQHF
TRBV19,NA,TRBJ2-5,TRBD1,TGTGCCAGTAGTATCCAAATGACAGGGGAAGAGACCCAGTACTTC,CASSIQMTGEETQYF
TRBV7-2,few,TRBJ1-5,NA,TGTGCCAGCAGCTTAGTGGTTAGCAATCAGCCCCAGCATTTT,CASSLVVSNQPQHF
TRBV4-1,many,TRBJ2-7,NA,TGCGCCAGCAGCTACTCAACCACCTACGAGCAGTACTTC,CASSYSTTYEQYF
TRBV7-9,few,TRBJ1-3,NA,TGTGCCAGCAGCGTTCTGGGCTTCTCTGGAAACACCATATATTTT,CASSVLGFSGNTIYF
TRBV7-1,NA,TRBJ2-1,TRBD2,TGTGCCAGCAGCGAACCACGTACGTGGACTAGCGGGAGTTGGATTGAGCAGTTCTTC,CASSEPRTWTSGSWIEQFF
TRBV19,few,TRBJ2-1,TRBD1,TGTGCCAGTAGCCAGCCGGGACAGGGGTCCAATGAGCAGTTCTTC,CASSQPGQGSNEQFF
TRBV28,NA,TRBJ2-3,NA,TGTGCCGCCGGACAGCCTAGCACAGATACGCAGTATTTT,CAAGQPSTDTQYF
TRBV6-6,few,TRBJ1-1,TRBD1,TGTGCCAGCAGTTACACAGGGGGCGAGGGGACTGAAGCTTTCTTT,CASSYTGGEGTEAFF
TRBV6-1,few,TRBJ2-5,TRBD1,TGTGCCAGCAGTGAAGCGCCGACAGGGCTAGGAGAGACCCAGTACTTC,CASSEAPTGLGETQYF
TRBV7-2,many,TRBJ1-1,TRBD1,TGTGCCAGCAGCCTAGGGACAGGGTTGGGTGAAGCTTTCTTT,CASSLGTGLGEAFF
TRBV24-1,NA,TRBJ2-7,NA,TGTGCCACCAGTGACTCCAGGGCGGGCCTTACCCAGCAGTACTTC,CATSDSRAGLTQQYF
TRBV7-8,NA,TRBJ2-1,NA,TGTGCCAGCAGCTGGGGACGGAACAATGAGCAGTTCTTC,CASSWGRNNEQFF
TRBV29-1,NA,TRBJ1-1,NA,TGCAGCGGGTCCCCTTTGAACACTGAAGCTTTCTTT,CSGSPLNTEAFF
TRBV7-2,many,TRBJ2-1,NA,TGTGCCAGCAGCTTAGGTGTTAGTCTGACAAGCGATGAGCAGTTCTTC,CASSLGVSLTSDEQFF
TRBV11-2,many,TRBJ2-1,NA,TGTGCCAGCAGCTTAGATTTGTCAGGGATGCGTAATGAGCAGTTCTTC,CASSLDLSGMRNEQFF
TRBV30,many,TRBJ2-3,TRBD1,TGTGCCTGGAGTAGCGGACAGGGAAGCACAGATACGCAGTATTTT,CAWSSGQGSTDTQYF
TRBV7-9,NA,TRBJ1-2,NA,TGTGCCAGCAGCCCCGAGGGGGGAAACTATGGCTACACCTTC,CASSPEGGNYGYTF
TRBV20-1,NA,TRBJ2-3,NA,TGCAGTGCTGTAGACAGCGGAGTTAGCACAGATACGCAGTATTTT,CSAVDSGVSTDTQYF
TRBV15,NA,TRBJ1-2,NA,TGTGCCACCAGCAGTCAGACTTATGGCTACACCTTC,CATSSQTYGYTF
TRBV5-5,NA,TRBJ1-1,NA,TGTGCCAGCAGCTTGTGGCGGGAGAACACTGAAGCTTTCTTT,CASSLWRENTEAFF
TRBV28,NA,TRBJ1-3,NA,TGTGCCAGCAGCTTTTACTCTGGAAACACCATATATTTT,CASSFYSGNTIYF
TRBV2,NA,TRBJ2-3,NA,TGTGCCAGCAGTGAAGCGGTACTAGTGGGAGATACGCAGTATTTT,CASSEAVLVGDTQYF
TRBV20-1,NA,TRBJ2-1,TRBD1,TGCAGTGTTGACAGGGTTCCCTACAATGAGCAGTTCTTC,CSVDRVPYNEQFF
TRBV7-9,NA,TRBJ2-1,NA,TGTGCCAGCAGCTTAGAACTCCACAATGAGCAGTTCTTC,CASSLELHNEQFF
TRBV28,few,TRBJ2-7,NA,TGTGCCAGCAGTCCCCAGGACTTTTATTCCTACGAGCAGTACTTC,CASSPQDFYSYEQYF
TRBV7-2,many,TRBJ1-1,NA,TGTGCCAGCAGCTCGGGCCCGGACACTGAAGCTTTCTTT,CASSSGPDTEAFF
TRBV7-6,few,TRBJ1-4,NA,TGTGCCAGCAGCCCCCCGGCCGCAACTAATGAAAAACTGTTTTTT,CASSPPAATNEKLFF
TRBV4-3,NA,TRBJ2-7,NA,TGCGCCAGCAGCCAAGACAGGGGATATCTAGGCGAGCAGTACTTC,CASSQDRGYLGEQYF
TRBV28,NA,TRBJ1-6,NA,TGTGCCAGCAGTTTGATTTCCGTGGGGGCTAGCTCCTATAATTCACCCCTCCACTTT,CASSLISVGASSYNSPLHF
TRBV7-9,few,TRBJ1-2,NA,TGTGCCAGCAGCCCCCGGACGGGGAAACGCTATGGCTACACCTTC,CASSPRTGKRYGYTF
TRBV29-1,NA,TRBJ1-4,NA,TGCAGCGTATCAGGGAGGCATGAAAAACTGTTTTTT,CSVSGRHEKLFF
TRBV5-6,few,TRBJ2-3,TRBD2,TGTGCCAGCAGCTCAACTGGGGGAGGGAGCAGAGATACGCAGTATTTT,CASSSTGGGSRDTQYF
TRBV12-3/TRBV12-4,NA,TRBJ2-1,TRBD2,TGTGCCAGCAGTTTGGGGGGAACTAGCGGGAGGGGGATTTCCTACAATGAGCAGTTCTTC,CASSLGGTSGRGISYNEQFF
TRBV7-2,many,TRBJ2-3,NA,TGTGCCAGCAGCTTAGAGGCCACAGATACGCAGTATTTT,CASSLEATDTQYF
TRBV29-1,NA,TRBJ2-2,TRBD2,TGCAGCTTTACGGGACTACTGAACACCGGGGAGCTGTTTTTT,CSFTGLLNTGELFF
TRBV11-2,many,TRBJ1-5,NA,TGTGCCAGCAGCTTACAGGGAAGAAATCAGCCCCAGCATTTT,CASSLQGRNQPQHF
TRBV28,few,TRBJ1-2,NA,TGTGCCAGCAGTTTATCCTTCGGAGGGGACGGCTATGGCTACACCTTC,CASSLSFGGDGYGYTF
TRBV19,few,TRBJ2-6,NA,TGTGCCAGTAGTATAGGAATCGGGGCTGGGGCCAACGTCCTGACTTTC,CASSIGIGAGANVLTF
TRBV7-2,many,TRBJ2-7,NA,TGTGCCAGCAGGTCGTCGGGGGCACCCAACGAGCAGTACTTC,CASRSSGAPNEQYF
TRBV5-4,few,TRBJ1-4,NA,TGTGCCAGCAGCTTCGCCAGGGGCTCCAATGAAAAACTGTTTTTT,CASSFARGSNEKLFF
TRBV28,NA,TRBJ1-2,TRBD1,TGTGCCAGCAGTCCCCGGGACAGGGAATATGGCTACACCTTC,CASSPRDREYGYTF
TRBV6-5,NA,TRBJ1-5,NA,TGTGCCAGCAGTTACTCCCTTGGGGCTCAGCCCCAGCATTTT,CASSYSLGAQPQHF
TRBV7-6,few,TRBJ1-2,NA,TGTGCCAGCAGCCCACAGAGCCACGGCTACACCTTC,CASSPQSHGYTF